The 10 T cell receptor beta chains below come from one sample, sequenced in a study of blood T cells in healthy people across ages. A J-beta primer mix and a sample-barcoded 5' primer were used in a second PCR of roughly 7 to 12 cycles. MiXCR, applied by TCRdb to the 5' RACE reads, yields one record per CDR3 protein. The sample lists about 830,000 distinct CDR3 sequences; around two thirds were seen once. Material for sequencing was blood. These receptors all come from a man aged 25-45 years in good health.

This clonotype was detected only a few times. The chain carries TRBV20-1 and TRBJ2-1; 8 bases fit TRBD2. The CDR3 runs 15 residues. Looked up from germline, CDR1 is DFQATT and CDR2 is SNEGSKA (reference sequence). The trim removed 6 bases at V and 0 bases at J, leaving 7 bases unmatched. The CDR3 nucleotides are TGCAGTGCCCTCAAGCGGGAGAGCTCCTACAATGAGCAGTTCTTC. Translating it yields CSALKRESSYNEQFF.

There are a few counts of this clonotype. J is TRBJ2-7 and V is TRBV28; TRBD1 matches at 10 bases. The J segment lost 4 bases and the V segment lost 6 bases, leaving 9 bases of the junction unmatched. The CDR3 has 15 residues. Germline lookup yields CDR1 MDHEN and CDR2 SYDVKM. CDR3 in DNA: TGTGCCAGCAGCCTATATGGGACAGGGGATTACGAGCAGTACTTC. This sequence encodes CASSLYGTGDYEQYF.

The J gene is TRBJ2-1, the V gene TRBV12-3 or TRBV12-4, with a tentative D call TRBD2 (6 bases). The CDR3 loop spans 14 amino acids. The V end was cut by 8 bases, the J end by 7 bases, with 18 bases between. The CDR3 DNA reads TGTGCCAGCGGGGGGACCCAACTTGGGAATGAGCAGTTCTTC. This codes for CASGGTQLGNEQFF.

The chain is built from TRBV20-1 and TRBJ2-7, with 8 bases matching TRBD2. The length of the CDR3 is 13 residues. J gave up 4 bases and V 3 bases, and 5 bases lay outside the gene matches. Per germline, CDR1 DFQATT and CDR2 SNEGSKA (reference sequence). The CDR3 sequence: CSASSGDVYEQYF. CDR3 coding DNA: TGCAGTGCTAGTAGCGGGGATGTTTACGAGCAGTACTTC.

This chain joins TRBV20-1 and TRBJ2-1; D not resolved. This CDR3 has 13 residues. Trimming took off 5 bases at V and 4 bases at J, with 12 bases between the two ends. From germline, CDR1 is DFQATT and CDR2 SNEGSKA (reference sequence). In nucleotides, the CDR3 is TGCAGTGCTGACCTGGGCCTTTACAATGAGCAGTTCTTC. Translation: CSADLGLYNEQFF.

Written as DNA, the CDR3 is TGTGCCAGCAGCTTAAGGGCAGGGAGCACAGATACGCAGTATTTT. Translated: CASSLRAGSTDTQYF. The V call is TRBV11-2, the J call TRBJ2-3, with a tentative D call TRBD1 (5 bases). V lost 2 bases and J lost 0, with 9 bases in between. CDR3 length equals 15 residues. Germline lookup yields CDR1 SGHAT and CDR2 FQNNGV. The full variable domain, its missing parts supplied by reference TRBV11-2 and TRBJ2-3, is EAGVAQSPRYKIIEKRQSVAFWCNPISGHATLYWYQQILGQGPKLLIQFQNNGVVDDSQLPKDRFSAERLKGVDSTLKIQPAKLEDSAVYLCASSLRAGSTDTQYFGPGTRLTVL.

This chain links TRBV7-2 with TRBJ2-1; possibly TRBD2 for D (5 bases). Trimming pared 4 bases from V and 9 bases from J, leaving 13 bases between. This CDR3 region has 13 residues. CDR1 and CDR2 (germline): SGHTA, FQGNSA. CDR3 sequence: CASSYAAEGEQFF. The DNA for the CDR3 is TGTGCCAGCAGCTACGCTGCTGAGGGTGAGCAGTTCTTC.

V is TRBV7-9 and J is TRBJ1-2, with D perhaps TRBD1 (5 bases). CDR1 SEHNR and CDR2 FQNEAQ come from the germline V gene (reference sequence). V gave up 1 base and J gave up 5 bases, with 14 bases separating them. This CDR3 contains 15 residues. The CDR3 reads CASSLGDGKVYGYTF. The CDR3 nucleotides are TGTGCCAGCAGCTTAGGGGACGGGAAAGTATATGGCTACACCTTC.

This rearrangement joins TRBV20-1 to TRBJ2-4, with TRBD1 identical over 10 bases. From germline, CDR1 is DFQATT and CDR2 SNEGSKA (reference sequence). Germline trimming cut 6 bases from V and 12 bases from J; bases unmatched to any gene: 11. CDR3 length: 13 residues. Here the CDR3 DNA reads TGCAGTGCCAGAAAGTCCCGGGACAGGGGTCAGTACTTC. The encoded protein is CSARKSRDRGQYF.

The rearrangement uses TRBV9 and TRBJ1-2; the D gene is possibly TRBD1 (5 bases). V lost 4 bases and J lost 8, with 15 bases in between. CDR3 size: 13 residues. The germline V gene encodes CDR1 SGDLS and CDR2 YYNGEE. The CDR3 here is CASSSGRGRGYTF. The CDR3 bases are TGTGCCAGCAGCTCCGGACGGGGGAGAGGCTACACCTTC.